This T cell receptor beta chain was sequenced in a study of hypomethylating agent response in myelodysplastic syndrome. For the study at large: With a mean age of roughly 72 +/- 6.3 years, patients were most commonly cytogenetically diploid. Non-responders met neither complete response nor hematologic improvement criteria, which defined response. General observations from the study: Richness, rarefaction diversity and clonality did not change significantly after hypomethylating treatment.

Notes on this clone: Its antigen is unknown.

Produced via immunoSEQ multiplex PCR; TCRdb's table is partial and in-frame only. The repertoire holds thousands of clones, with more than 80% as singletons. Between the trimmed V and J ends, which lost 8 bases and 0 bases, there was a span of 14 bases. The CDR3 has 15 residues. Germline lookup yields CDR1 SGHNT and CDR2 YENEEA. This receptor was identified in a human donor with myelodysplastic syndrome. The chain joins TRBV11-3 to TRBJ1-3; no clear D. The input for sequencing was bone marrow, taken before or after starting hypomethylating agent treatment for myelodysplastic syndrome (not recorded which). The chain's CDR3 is CASGQRGVSGNTIYF. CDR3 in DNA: TGTGCCAGCGGCCAACGGGGAGTCTCTGGAAACACCATATATTTT.